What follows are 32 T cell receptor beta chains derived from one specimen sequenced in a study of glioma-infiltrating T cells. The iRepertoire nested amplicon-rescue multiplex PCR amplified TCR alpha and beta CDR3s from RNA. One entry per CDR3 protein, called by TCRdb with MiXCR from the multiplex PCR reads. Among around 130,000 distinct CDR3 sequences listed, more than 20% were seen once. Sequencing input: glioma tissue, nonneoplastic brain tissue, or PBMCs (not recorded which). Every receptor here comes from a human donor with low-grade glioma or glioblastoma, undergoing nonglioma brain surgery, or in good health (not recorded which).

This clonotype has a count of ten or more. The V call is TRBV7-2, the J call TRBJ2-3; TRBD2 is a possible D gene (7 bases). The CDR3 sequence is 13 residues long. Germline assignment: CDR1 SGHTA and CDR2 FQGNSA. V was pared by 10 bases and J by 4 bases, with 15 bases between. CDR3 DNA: TGTGCCACCAAGGGCGGGGGCGCAGATACGCAGTATTTT. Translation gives CATKGGGADTQYF.

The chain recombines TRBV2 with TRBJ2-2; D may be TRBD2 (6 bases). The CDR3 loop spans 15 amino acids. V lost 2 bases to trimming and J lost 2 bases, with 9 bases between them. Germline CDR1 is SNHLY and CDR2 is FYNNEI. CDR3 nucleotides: TGTGCCAGCAGTGAAAGGGGACTTAACACCGGGGAGCTGTTTTTT. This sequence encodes CASSERGLNTGELFF.

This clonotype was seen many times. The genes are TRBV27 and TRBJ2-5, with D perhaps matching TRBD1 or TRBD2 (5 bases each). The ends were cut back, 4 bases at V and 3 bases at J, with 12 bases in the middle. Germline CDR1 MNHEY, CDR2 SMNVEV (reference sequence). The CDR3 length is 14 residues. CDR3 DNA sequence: TGTGCCAGCAGTTCCCTAGGGACGGAAGAGACCCAGTACTTC. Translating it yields CASSSLGTEETQYF.

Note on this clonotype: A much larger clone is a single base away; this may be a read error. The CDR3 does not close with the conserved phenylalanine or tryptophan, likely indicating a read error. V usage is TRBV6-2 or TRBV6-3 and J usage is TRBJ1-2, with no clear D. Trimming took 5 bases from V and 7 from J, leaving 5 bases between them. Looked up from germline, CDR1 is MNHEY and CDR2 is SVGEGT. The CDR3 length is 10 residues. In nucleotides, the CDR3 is TGTGCCAGCAGTCCCGGTGGCTACACCCTC. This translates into CASSPGGYTL.

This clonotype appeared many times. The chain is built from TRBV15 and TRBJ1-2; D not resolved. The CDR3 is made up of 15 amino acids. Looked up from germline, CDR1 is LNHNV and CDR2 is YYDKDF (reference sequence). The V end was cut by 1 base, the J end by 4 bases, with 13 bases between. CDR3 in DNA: TGTGCCACCAGCAGAGGACAAACCCCAGGCTATGGCTACACCTTC. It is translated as CATSRGQTPGYGYTF.

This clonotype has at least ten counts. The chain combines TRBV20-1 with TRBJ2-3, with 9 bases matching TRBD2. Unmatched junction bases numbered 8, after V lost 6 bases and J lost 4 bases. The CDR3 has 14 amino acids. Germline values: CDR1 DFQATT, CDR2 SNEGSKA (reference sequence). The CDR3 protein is CSAPRGGGADTQYF. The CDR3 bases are TGCAGTGCCCCGAGGGGCGGGGGGGCAGATACGCAGTATTTT.

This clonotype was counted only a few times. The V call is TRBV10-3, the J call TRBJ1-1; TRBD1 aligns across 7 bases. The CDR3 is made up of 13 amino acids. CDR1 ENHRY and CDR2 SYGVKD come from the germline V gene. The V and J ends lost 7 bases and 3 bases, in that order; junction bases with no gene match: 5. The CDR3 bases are TGTGCCATCACCCGGGACAGACACACTGAAGCTTTCTTT. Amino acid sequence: CAITRDRHTEAFF.

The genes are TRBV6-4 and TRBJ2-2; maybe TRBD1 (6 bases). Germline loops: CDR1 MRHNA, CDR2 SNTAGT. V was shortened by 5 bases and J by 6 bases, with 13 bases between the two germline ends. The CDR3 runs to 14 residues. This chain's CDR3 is CASSTGSVSGELFF. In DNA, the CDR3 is TGTGCCAGCAGTACAGGGAGCGTGTCCGGGGAGCTGTTTTTT.

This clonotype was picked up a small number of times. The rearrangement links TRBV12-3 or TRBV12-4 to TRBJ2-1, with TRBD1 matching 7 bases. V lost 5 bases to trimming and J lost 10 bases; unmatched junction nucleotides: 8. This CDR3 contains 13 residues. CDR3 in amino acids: CASSPGQPREQFF. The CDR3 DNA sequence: TGTGCCAGCAGTCCGGGACAGCCAAGAGAGCAGTTCTTC.

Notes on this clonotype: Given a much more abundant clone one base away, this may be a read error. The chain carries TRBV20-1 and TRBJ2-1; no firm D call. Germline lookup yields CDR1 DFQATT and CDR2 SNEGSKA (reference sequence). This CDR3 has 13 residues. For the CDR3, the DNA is TGCAGTGCTAGGTTGCGGCGTCGCAATAAGCAGTTCTTC. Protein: CSARLRRRNKQFF.

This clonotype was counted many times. The CDR3 DNA follows: TGTGCCAGCAGTGAAGACACCTACGAGCAGTACGTC. It translates to CASSEDTYEQYV. V usage is TRBV2 and J usage is TRBJ2-7, with no clear D. Germline loops: CDR1 SNHLY, CDR2 FYNNEI. The CDR3 runs to 12 residues. V lost 1 base and J lost 2, with 3 bases in between.

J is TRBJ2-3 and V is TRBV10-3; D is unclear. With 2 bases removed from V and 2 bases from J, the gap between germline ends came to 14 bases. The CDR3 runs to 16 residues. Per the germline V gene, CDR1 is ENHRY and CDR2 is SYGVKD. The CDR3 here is CAISEAPRGPTDTQYF. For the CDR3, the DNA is TGTGCCATCAGTGAGGCTCCGCGAGGCCCCACAGATACGCAGTATTTT.

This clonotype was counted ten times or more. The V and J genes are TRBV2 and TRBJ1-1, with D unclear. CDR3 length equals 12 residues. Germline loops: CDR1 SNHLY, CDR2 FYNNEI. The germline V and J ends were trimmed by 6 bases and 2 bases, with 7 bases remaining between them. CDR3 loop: CASRWINTEAFF. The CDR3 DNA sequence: TGTGCCAGCAGGTGGATTAACACTGAAGCTTTCTTT.

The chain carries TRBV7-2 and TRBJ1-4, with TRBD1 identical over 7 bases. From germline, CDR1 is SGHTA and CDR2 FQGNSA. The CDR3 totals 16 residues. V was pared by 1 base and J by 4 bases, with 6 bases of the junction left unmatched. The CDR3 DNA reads TGTGCCAGCAGCTTAGATCTGGCAGGGGGTAATGAAAAACTGTTTTTT. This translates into CASSLDLAGGNEKLFF. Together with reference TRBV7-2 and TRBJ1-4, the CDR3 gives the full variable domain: GAGVSQSPSNKVTEKGKDVELRCDPISGHTALYWYRQSLGQGLEFLIYFQGNSAPDKSGLPSDRFSAERTGGSVSTLTIQRTQQEDSAVYLCASSLDLAGGNEKLFFGSGTQLSVL.

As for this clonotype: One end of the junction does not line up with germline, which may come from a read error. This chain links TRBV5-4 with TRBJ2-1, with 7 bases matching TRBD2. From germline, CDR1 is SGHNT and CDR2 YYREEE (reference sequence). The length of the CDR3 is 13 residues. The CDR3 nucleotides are TGTGCCAACAGCCTGGGACTAAACAATGAGCAGTTCTTC. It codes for CANSLGLNNEQFF.

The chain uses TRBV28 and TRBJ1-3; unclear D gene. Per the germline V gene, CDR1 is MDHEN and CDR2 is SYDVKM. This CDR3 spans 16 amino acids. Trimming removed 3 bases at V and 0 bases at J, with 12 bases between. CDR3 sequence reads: CASSFPSSSSGNTIYF. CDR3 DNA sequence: TGTGCCAGCAGTTTTCCCTCCTCCTCCTCTGGAAACACCATATATTTT.

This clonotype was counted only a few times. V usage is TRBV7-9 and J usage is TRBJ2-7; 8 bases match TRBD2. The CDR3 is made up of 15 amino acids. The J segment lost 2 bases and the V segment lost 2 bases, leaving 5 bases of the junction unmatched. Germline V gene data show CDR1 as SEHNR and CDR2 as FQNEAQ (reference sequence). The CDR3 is CASSLSSGGAYEQYV. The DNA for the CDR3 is TGTGCCAGCAGCTTATCATCGGGGGGGGCCTACGAGCAGTACGTC.

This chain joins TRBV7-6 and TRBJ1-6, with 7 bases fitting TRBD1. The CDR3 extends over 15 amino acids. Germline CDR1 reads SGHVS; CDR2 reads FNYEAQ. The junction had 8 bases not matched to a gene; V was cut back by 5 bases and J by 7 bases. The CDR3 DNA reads TGTGCCAGCAGCGCGCGACAGGGAGGCAATTCACCCCTCCACTTT. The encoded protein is CASSARQGGNSPLHF.

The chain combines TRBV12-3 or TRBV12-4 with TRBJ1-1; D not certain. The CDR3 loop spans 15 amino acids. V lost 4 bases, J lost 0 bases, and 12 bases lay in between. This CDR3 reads CASSSPDGLNTEAFF. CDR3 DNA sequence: TGTGCCAGCAGTTCCCCGGACGGTTTGAACACTGAAGCTTTCTTT.

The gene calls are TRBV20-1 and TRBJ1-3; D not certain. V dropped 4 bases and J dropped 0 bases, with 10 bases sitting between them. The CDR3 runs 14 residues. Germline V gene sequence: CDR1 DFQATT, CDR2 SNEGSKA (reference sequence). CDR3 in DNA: TGCAGTGCTAATGACTGGAGCTCTGGAAACACCATATATTTT. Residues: CSANDWSSGNTIYF.

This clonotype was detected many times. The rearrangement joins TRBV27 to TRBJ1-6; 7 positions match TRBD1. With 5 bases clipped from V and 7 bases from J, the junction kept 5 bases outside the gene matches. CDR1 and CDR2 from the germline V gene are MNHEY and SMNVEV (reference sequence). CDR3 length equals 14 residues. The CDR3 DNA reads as TGTGCCAGCAGTGTCCAGGGGGGCAATTCACCCCTCCACTTT. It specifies CASSVQGGNSPLHF.

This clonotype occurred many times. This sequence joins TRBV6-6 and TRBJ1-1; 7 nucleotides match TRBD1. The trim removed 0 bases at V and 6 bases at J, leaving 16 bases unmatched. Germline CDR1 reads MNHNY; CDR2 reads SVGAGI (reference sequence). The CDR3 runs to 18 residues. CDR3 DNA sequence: TGTGCCAGCAGTTACTCGATACTGAAGACAGGGCCCCTCGCTGAAGCTTTCTTT. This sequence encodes CASSYSILKTGPLAEAFF.

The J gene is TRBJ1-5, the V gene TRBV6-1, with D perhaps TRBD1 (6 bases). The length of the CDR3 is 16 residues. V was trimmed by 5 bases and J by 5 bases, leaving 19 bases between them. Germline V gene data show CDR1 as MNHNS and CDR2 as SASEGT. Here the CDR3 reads CASSLSTGTYDQPQHF. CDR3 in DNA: TGTGCCAGCAGTTTGTCGACAGGAACTTATGATCAGCCCCAGCATTTT.

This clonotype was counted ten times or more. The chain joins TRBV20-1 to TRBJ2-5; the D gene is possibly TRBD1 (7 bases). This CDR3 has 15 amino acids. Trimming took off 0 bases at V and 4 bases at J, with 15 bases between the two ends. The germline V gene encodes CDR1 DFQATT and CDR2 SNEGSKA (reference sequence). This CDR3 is CSARDGGTVLETQYF. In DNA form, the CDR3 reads TGCAGTGCTAGAGATGGAGGGACAGTGTTAGAGACCCAGTACTTC.

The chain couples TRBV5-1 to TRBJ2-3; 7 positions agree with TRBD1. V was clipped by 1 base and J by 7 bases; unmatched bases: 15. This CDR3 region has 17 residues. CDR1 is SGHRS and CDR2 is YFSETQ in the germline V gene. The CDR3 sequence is CASSLWNRGPLAYTQYF. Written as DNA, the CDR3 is TGCGCCAGCAGCTTGTGGAACAGGGGCCCACTCGCTTATACGCAGTATTTT.

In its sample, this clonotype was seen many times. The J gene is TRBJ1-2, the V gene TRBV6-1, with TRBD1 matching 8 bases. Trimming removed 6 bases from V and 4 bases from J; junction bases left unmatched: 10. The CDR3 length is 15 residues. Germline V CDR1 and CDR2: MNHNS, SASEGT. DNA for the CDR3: TGTGCCAGCAGGCCCCCCGACAGGGGTCTCTATGGCTACACCTTC. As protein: CASRPPDRGLYGYTF.

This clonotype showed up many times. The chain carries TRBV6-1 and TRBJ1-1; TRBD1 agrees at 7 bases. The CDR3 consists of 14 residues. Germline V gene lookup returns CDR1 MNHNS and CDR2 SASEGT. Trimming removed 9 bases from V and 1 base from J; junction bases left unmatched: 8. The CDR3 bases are TGTGCCAGTATCAGGGGGGTGGGGAACACTGAAGCTTTCTTT. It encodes CASIRGVGNTEAFF.

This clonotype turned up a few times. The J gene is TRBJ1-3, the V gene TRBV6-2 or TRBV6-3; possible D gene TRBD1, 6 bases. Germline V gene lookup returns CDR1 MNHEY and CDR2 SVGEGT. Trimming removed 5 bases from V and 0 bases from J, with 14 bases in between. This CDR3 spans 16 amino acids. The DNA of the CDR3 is TGTGCCAGCAGTCCAGATCCGGACAGCTCTGGAAACACCATATATTTT. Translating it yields CASSPDPDSSGNTIYF.

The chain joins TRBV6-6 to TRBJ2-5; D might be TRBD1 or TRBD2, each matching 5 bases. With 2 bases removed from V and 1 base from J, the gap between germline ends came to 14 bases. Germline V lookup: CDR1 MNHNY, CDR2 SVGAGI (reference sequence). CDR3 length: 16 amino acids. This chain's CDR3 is CASSYEARGSQETQYF. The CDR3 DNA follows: TGTGCCAGCAGTTACGAAGCGAGGGGCTCCCAAGAGACCCAGTACTTC.

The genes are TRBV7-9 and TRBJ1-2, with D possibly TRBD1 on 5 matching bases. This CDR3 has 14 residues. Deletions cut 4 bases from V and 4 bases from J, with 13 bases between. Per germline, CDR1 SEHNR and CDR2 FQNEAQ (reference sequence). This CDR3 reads CASSSGTAIYGYTF. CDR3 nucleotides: TGTGCCAGCAGCTCCGGGACCGCCATCTATGGCTACACCTTC.

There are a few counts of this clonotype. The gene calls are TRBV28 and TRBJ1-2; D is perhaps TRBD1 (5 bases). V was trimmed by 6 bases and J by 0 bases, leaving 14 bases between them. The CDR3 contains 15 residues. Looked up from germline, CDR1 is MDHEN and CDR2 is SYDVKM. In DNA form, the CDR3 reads TGTGCCAGCAGCCCCGGGACTGGAGCTAACTATGGCTACACCTTC. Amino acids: CASSPGTGANYGYTF.

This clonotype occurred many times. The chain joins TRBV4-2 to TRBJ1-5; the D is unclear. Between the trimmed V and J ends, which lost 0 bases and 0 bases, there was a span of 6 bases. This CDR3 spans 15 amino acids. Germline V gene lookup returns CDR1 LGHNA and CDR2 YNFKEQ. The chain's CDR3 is CASSQEGYSNQPQHF. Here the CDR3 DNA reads TGTGCCAGCAGCCAAGAGGGGTATAGCAATCAGCCCCAGCATTTT.